One sample yielded the 21 T cell receptor beta chains listed below, sequenced in a study of blood T cell repertoires in COVID-19. Method: immunoSEQ multiplex PCR; TCRdb's copy keeps in-frame clones and lacks some. This sample yields 120,000 to 150,000 clones, of which 84% are seen a single time; approximately 3.6% belongs to the top ten. Sequencing was carried out using PBMCs or T cells enriched from blood (not recorded which). These receptors all stem from a woman in her fifties or sixties with acute COVID-19.

The chain links TRBV6-5 to TRBJ2-7; D is perhaps TRBD2 (6 bases). Germline V CDR1 and CDR2: MNHEY, SVGAGI. This CDR3 is built from 13 residues. V shed 5 bases and J shed 1 base, with 9 bases lying between them. The CDR3 protein is CASSRLVSYEQYF. CDR3 sequence (DNA): TGTGCCAGCAGTAGACTAGTTTCCTACGAGCAGTACTTC.

The chain is built from TRBV19 and TRBJ1-1; 8 bases align to TRBD1. Germline V gene sequence: CDR1 LNHDA, CDR2 SQIVND (reference sequence). The CDR3 totals 15 residues. V was pared by 4 bases and J by 3 bases, with 7 bases of the junction left unmatched. CDR3 amino acids: CASSKQTGVDTEAFF. DNA for the CDR3: TGTGCCAGTAGTAAACAGACAGGGGTCGACACTGAAGCTTTCTTT.

V and J are TRBV19 and TRBJ1-5; no clear D. Per the germline V gene, CDR1 is LNHDA and CDR2 is SQIVND (reference sequence). Trimming stripped 7 bases from V and 1 base from J, with 14 bases between. The CDR3 consists of 15 residues. In DNA form, the CDR3 reads TGTGCCAGTACATACACGGGCGGGAGCAATCAGCCCCAGCATTTT. Encoded protein: CASTYTGGSNQPQHF.

V gene TRBV7-3 combines with J gene TRBJ2-1; 9 bases map to TRBD2. The junction had 12 bases not matched to a gene; V was cut back by 5 bases and J by 10 bases. The CDR3 extends over 15 amino acids. The germline CDR1 and CDR2 sequences are SGHTA and FQGTGA. CDR3 region: CASSPMASGISEQFF. The DNA of the CDR3 is TGTGCCAGCAGCCCGATGGCTAGCGGGATTTCGGAGCAGTTCTTC. The entire variable domain, with the rest obtained from reference TRBV7-3 and TRBJ2-1, is as follows: GAGVSQTPSNKVTEKGKYVELRCDPISGHTALYWYRQSLGQGPEFLIYFQGTGAADDSGLPNDRFFAVRPEGSVSTLKIQRTERGDSAVYLCASSPMASGISEQFFGPGTRLTVL.

J is TRBJ1-2 and V is TRBV5-4; maybe TRBD1 (6 bases). V lost 3 bases to trimming and J lost 7 bases, with 13 bases between them. Germline lookup yields CDR1 SGHNT and CDR2 YYREEE (reference sequence). The CDR3 runs 13 residues. CDR3: CASSWQDSRGYTF. DNA of the CDR3: TGTGCCAGCAGCTGGCAGGACAGTCGTGGCTACACCTTC.

V usage is TRBV7-2 and J usage is TRBJ1-5; 8 bases line up with TRBD1. Germline trimming cut 3 bases from V and 2 bases from J; bases unmatched to any gene: 3. Looked up from germline, CDR1 is SGHTA and CDR2 is FQGNSA. The CDR3 sequence is 15 residues long. CDR3 sequence reads: CASSLDRAGNQPQHF. For the CDR3, the DNA is TGTGCCAGCAGCTTGGACAGGGCTGGCAATCAGCCCCAGCATTTT.

The V and J genes are TRBV7-2 and TRBJ2-1; no clear D. Deletions cut 1 base from V and 5 bases from J, with 9 bases between. CDR1 is SGHTA, CDR2 FQGNSA, per germline. The CDR3 sequence is 14 residues long. In DNA, the CDR3 is TGTGCCAGCAGCTTAGGTTATCCTAACAATGAGCAGTTCTTC. Protein: CASSLGYPNNEQFF.

The chain has TRBV19 and TRBJ1-1, with 7 bases matching TRBD1. V gave up 7 bases and J gave up 1 base; unmatched junction bases: 3. The germline CDR1 and CDR2 sequences are LNHDA and SQIVND (reference sequence). This CDR3 contains 13 residues. The CDR3 DNA reads as TGTGCCAGTAAGACAGGGACGAACACTGAAGCTTTCTTT. Its translation: CASKTGTNTEAFF.

The rearrangement joins TRBV5-6 to TRBJ2-1, with 11 bases fitting TRBD2. V was pared by 4 bases and J by 1 base, with 4 bases of the junction left unmatched. From germline, CDR1 is SGHDT and CDR2 YYEEEE. The CDR3 loop spans 16 amino acids. CDR3 protein: CASSPLAGGSYNEQFF. In DNA, the CDR3 is TGTGCCAGCAGCCCCTTAGCGGGAGGGTCCTACAATGAGCAGTTCTTC.

This clone was picked up a small number of times. The chain employs TRBV2 and TRBJ1-2; possibly TRBD1 for D (6 bases). The CDR3 has 15 residues. V shed 4 bases and J shed 7 bases, with 19 bases lying between them. The germline V gene has CDR1 SNHLY and CDR2 FYNNEI. In nucleotides, the CDR3 is TGTGCCAGCAGTGTTACAGGGTCGAATTTTCGTGGCTACACCTTC. Encoded protein: CASSVTGSNFRGYTF.

The chain couples TRBV7-6 to TRBJ2-1; TRBD1 is a possible D gene (5 bases). This CDR3 contains 17 residues. Germline-derived CDR1 and CDR2 are SGHVS and FNYEAQ. V gave up 1 base and J gave up 2 bases, with 15 bases separating them. CDR3 bases: TGTGCCAGCAGCTTAGGACCAGGGAACCCCACCTACAATGAGCAGTTCTTC. Its protein product is CASSLGPGNPTYNEQFF.

CDR3 amino acids: CASSLPTGVGYTF. The CDR3 nucleotides are TGTGCCAGCAGTTTACCCACAGGGGTTGGCTACACCTTC. The chain recombines TRBV28 with TRBJ1-2; the match to TRBD1 covers 7 bases. The length of the CDR3 is 13 residues. V trimming: 2 bases; J trimming: 7 bases; junction bases outside the gene matches: 4. Germline CDR1 is MDHEN and CDR2 is SYDVKM.

The rearrangement uses TRBV7-6 and TRBJ1-1; perhaps TRBD1 as D (5 bases). This CDR3 comprises 13 residues. V was pared by 2 bases and J by 8 bases, with 12 bases between. Germline CDR1 SGHVS, CDR2 FNYEAQ. The chain's CDR3 is CASSLIDRDEAFF. CDR3 nucleotides: TGTGCCAGCAGCTTAATTGACAGAGACGAAGCTTTCTTT.

The V gene is TRBV18, the J gene TRBJ1-5; D is possibly TRBD1 (6 bases). The CDR3 is made up of 16 amino acids. CDR1 and CDR2 (germline): KGHSH, LQKENI. The V gene lost 3 bases and the J gene lost 0 bases, with 12 bases spanning the gap. The CDR3 reads CASSPGQPYSNQPQHF. The CDR3 bases are TGTGCCAGCTCACCCGGACAGCCCTATAGCAATCAGCCCCAGCATTTT.

This sequence joins TRBV29-1 and TRBJ1-4; a possible D gene is TRBD1 (5 bases). The V end lost 4 bases, the J end lost 13 bases, and 22 bases lay between the germline ends. Germline V CDR1 and CDR2: SQVTM, ANQGSEA. The CDR3 is made up of 14 amino acids. The CDR3 sequence: CSVAGGISGSGLFF. In nucleotides, the CDR3 is TGCAGCGTTGCGGGGGGGATTAGCGGGTCAGGACTGTTTTTT.

The rearrangement joins TRBV9 to TRBJ2-4; 10 bases align to TRBD2. This CDR3 has 15 amino acids. The junction had 4 bases not matched to a gene; V was cut back by 0 bases and J by 7 bases. Germline CDR1 SGDLS, CDR2 YYNGEE. The CDR3 here is CASSVEAGGPNIQYF. CDR3 DNA sequence: TGTGCCAGCAGCGTAGAAGCGGGAGGGCCGAACATTCAGTACTTC.

The J gene is TRBJ2-1, the V gene TRBV7-8; 9 bases agree with TRBD1. Losses at the gene ends were 5 bases for V and 6 bases for J; bases not matched to a gene: 5. Germline-derived CDR1 and CDR2 are SGHVS and FQNEAQ. The CDR3 runs to 14 residues. The CDR3 protein is CASSARDRANEQFF. For the CDR3, the DNA is TGTGCCAGCAGCGCCCGGGACAGGGCCAATGAGCAGTTCTTC.

The genes are TRBV3-1 (or the pseudogene TRBV3-2) and TRBJ2-7; D is perhaps TRBD2 (6 bases). Per the germline V gene, CDR1 is LGHDT and CDR2 is YNNKEL (reference sequence). The CDR3 length is 14 residues. V gave up 2 bases and J gave up 2 bases, with 10 bases separating them. The CDR3 spells CASSQNERAYEQYF. Written as DNA, the CDR3 is TGTGCCAGCAGCCAAAATGAGCGGGCCTACGAGCAGTACTTC.

The rearrangement uses TRBV14 and TRBJ2-1; the match to TRBD2 covers 7 bases. This CDR3 has 16 amino acids. V dropped 4 bases and J dropped 5; count of bases not matched to a gene: 11. CDR1 and CDR2 (germline): SGHDN, FVKESK. The CDR3: CASSPFNYSGHNEQFF. Written as DNA, the CDR3 is TGTGCCAGCAGCCCCTTCAATTATAGCGGGCACAATGAGCAGTTCTTC.

This clone showed up just once. One end of the junction is discordant with germline, which a read error may explain. This chain joins TRBV3-1 (or the pseudogene TRBV3-2) and TRBJ2-5; D gene ambiguous. The CDR3 spans 12 residues. CDR1 LGHDT and CDR2 YNNKEL come from the germline V gene (reference sequence). CDR3 protein: CASSSLRADQNF. CDR3 nucleotides: TGTGCCAGCAGCTCACTCCGTGCCGATCAAAACTTC.

The V call is TRBV9, the J call TRBJ1-1; D is ambiguous. V was cut by 3 bases and J by 7 bases, with 13 bases left in between. The CDR3 runs to 13 residues. Germline lookup yields CDR1 SGDLS and CDR2 YYNGEE. As DNA, the CDR3 is TGTGCCAGCAGCGACCGCCGTATCGGTGAAGCTTTCTTT. It is translated as CASSDRRIGEAFF.